This TCR beta chain emerged from a study of technical replicates of blood from several donors. V lost 1 base and J lost 5; bases outside the gene matches: 3. The CDR3 runs 15 residues. CDR1 is LGHNA and CDR2 is YNFKEQ in the germline V gene. This clone appeared once. Sequencing used immunoSEQ multiplex PCR; TCRdb keeps in-frame clones, though not all of them. The data contain about 94,000 clones, roughly 95% of them singletons. Sequencing input: T cells isolated from PBMCs. The V and J genes are TRBV4-2 and TRBJ2-3; 10 bases are a match to TRBD2. This sequence originates from a human donor in good health. The CDR3 loop reads CASSQGLAGGDTQYF. The CDR3 nucleotides are TGTGCCAGCAGCCAAGGGTTAGCGGGGGGAGATACGCAGTATTTT.